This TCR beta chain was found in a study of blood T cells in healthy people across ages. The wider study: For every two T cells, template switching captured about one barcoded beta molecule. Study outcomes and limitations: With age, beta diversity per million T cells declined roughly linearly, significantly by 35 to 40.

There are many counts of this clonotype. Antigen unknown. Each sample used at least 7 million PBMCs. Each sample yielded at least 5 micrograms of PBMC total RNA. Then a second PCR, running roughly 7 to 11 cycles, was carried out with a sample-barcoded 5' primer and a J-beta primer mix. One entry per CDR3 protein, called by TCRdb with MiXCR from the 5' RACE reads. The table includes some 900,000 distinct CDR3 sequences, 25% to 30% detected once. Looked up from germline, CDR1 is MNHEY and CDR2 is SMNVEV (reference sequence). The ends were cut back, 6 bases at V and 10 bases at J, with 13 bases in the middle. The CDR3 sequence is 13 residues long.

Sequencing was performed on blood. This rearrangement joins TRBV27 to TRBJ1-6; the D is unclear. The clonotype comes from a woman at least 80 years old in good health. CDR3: CASSFTAASPLHF. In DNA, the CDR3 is TGTGCCAGCAGCTTTACAGCAGCATCACCCCTCCACTTT.